Presented here are 3 T cell receptor beta chains from one specimen sequenced in a study of glioma-infiltrating T cells after dendritic cell vaccination. Method: immunoSEQ multiplex PCR; TCRdb's copy keeps in-frame clones and lacks some. The profile shows tens of thousands of clones, more than 90% of them singletons. The specimen comprised blood, sampled before dendritic cell vaccination. The receptors here all came from a human donor with glioblastoma.

The chain combines TRBV2 with TRBJ2-7, with 10 bases identical to TRBD2. This CDR3 spans 14 amino acids. Germline V lookup: CDR1 SNHLY, CDR2 FYNNEI. V was pared by 6 bases and J by 1 base, with 3 bases of the junction left unmatched. The CDR3 DNA follows: TGTGCCAGCAGCTTTAGCGGGGGGTCCTACGAGCAGTACTTC. This codes for CASSFSGGSYEQYF.

The chain recombines TRBV7-6 with TRBJ2-1, with TRBD1 matching 7 bases. After removal of 0 bases from V and 2 bases from J, the junction contained 10 bases not matched to a gene. Germline CDR1 reads SGHVS; CDR2 reads FNYEAQ. The CDR3 contains 18 residues. CDR3 coding DNA: TGTGCCAGCAGCTTAGCATTTGTCCGGACAGGTCCCTACAATGAGCAGTTCTTC. Its translation: CASSLAFVRTGPYNEQFF.

This rearrangement joins TRBV27 to TRBJ2-1; 9 positions agree with TRBD1. Unmatched junction bases numbered 2, after V lost 8 bases and J lost 0 bases. Germline V gene data show CDR1 as MNHEY and CDR2 as SMNVEV (reference sequence). The CDR3 totals 14 residues. The CDR3 DNA reads TGTGCCAGCTGGGACAGGGCCTCCTACAATGAGCAGTTCTTC. Its translation: CASWDRASYNEQFF.